This TCR beta chain was documented in a study of CD8+CD57+ T cells in acquired aplastic anemia. CDR3 and TCR beta VDJ profiling relied on genomic DNA as the template. TCRdb reprocessed the reads via MiXCR and lists one record per CDR3 protein. The sample has around 150,000 distinct CDR3 sequences, 71% seen once. This clonotype was seen more than once but under ten times. One end of the junction fails to match germline, which may point to a read error. CDR3 length: 14 amino acids. Germline CDR1 and CDR2: WNHNN and SYGVQD (reference sequence). All sequencing subjects had displayed CD8+CD57+ cell expansion on flow cytometry.

This TCR derives from a human donor with aplastic anemia. The sample comprised sorted CD4+, CD8+, or CD8+CD57+ T cells (not recorded which) from PBMCs. The chain is built from TRBV10-1 and TRBJ1-2, with 7 nucleotides matching TRBD1. The CDR3 loop reads CASNRQGPNYGYTF. CDR3 nucleotide sequence: TGCGCCAGCAATAGACAGGGCCCTAACTATGGTTACACCTTC.